This T cell receptor beta chain was recorded in a study of cytomegalovirus exposure and HLA in healthy donors. As for this clone: The antigen is undetermined.

General observations from the study: In vitro experiments confirmed that three CMV-associated chains were specific for CMV antigens. A later analysis showed HLA-associated TCR beta chains outstripping equally common others in clonal expansion. The study carried out a later analysis of TCR beta sequences. It associated approximately 17,000 of them with specific HLA alleles at a false discovery rate of 0.05.

The PCR employed 60 Vbeta primers together with 13 Jbeta primers. The data were produced by immunoSEQ multiplex PCR, yet TCRdb's version contains in-frame clones alone and is incomplete. Among some 150,000 clones, around 64% were seen once, and the ten largest hold about 2.7%. The receptor was derived from a woman aged 30 to 39 in good health and CMV-seronegative. The sample consisted of PBMCs.

The CDR3 loop is CASSLWGDNEQFF. The CDR3 coding sequence is TGCGCCAGCAGCTTGTGGGGGGACAATGAGCAGTTCTTC. The rearrangement links TRBV5-1 to TRBJ2-1, with D perhaps matching TRBD2 (6 bases). CDR1 SGHRS and CDR2 YFSETQ come from the germline V gene. CDR3 length: 13 residues. V dropped 1 base and J dropped 5 bases, with 7 bases sitting between them. Based on the CDR3 plus reference TRBV5-1 and TRBJ2-1, the full variable domain is KAGVTQTPRYLIKTRGQQVTLSCSPISGHRSVSWYQQTPGQGLQFLFEYFSETQRNKGNFPGRFSGRQFSNSRSEMNVSTLELGDSALYLCASSLWGDNEQFFGPGTRLTVL.